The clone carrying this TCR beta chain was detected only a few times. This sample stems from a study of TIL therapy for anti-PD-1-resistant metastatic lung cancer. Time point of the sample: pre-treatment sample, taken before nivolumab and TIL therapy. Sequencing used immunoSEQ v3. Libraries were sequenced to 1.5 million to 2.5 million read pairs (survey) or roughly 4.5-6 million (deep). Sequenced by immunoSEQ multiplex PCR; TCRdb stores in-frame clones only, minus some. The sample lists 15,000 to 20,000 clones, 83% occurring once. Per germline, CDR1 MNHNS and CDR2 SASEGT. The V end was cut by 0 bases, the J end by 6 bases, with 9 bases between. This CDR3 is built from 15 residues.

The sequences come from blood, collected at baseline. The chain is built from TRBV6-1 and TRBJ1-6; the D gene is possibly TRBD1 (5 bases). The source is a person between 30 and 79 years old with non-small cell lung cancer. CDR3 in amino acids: CASSEAWGRNSPLHF. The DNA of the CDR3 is TGTGCCAGCAGTGAAGCGTGGGGCCGTAATTCACCCCTCCACTTT.